The clone carrying this T cell receptor (beta chain) showed up many times. This entry is derived from a study of blood T cell repertoires in COVID-19. Sequenced by immunoSEQ multiplex PCR; TCRdb stores in-frame clones only, minus some. The sample contains 110,000 to 150,000 clones, roughly 80% of which appear only once. Trimming at V came to 3 bases and at J to 3 bases, leaving 0 bases not matched to a gene. The CDR3 is made up of 13 amino acids. Germline V gene sequence: CDR1 KGHSH, CDR2 LQKENI. The specimen was peripheral blood. The sequence was obtained from a man aged 65 to 85 who had recovered from COVID-19. The chain carries TRBV18 and TRBJ2-5, with TRBD2 matching over 8 bases. Written as DNA, the CDR3 is TGTGCCAGCTCACCGGGACTAGAAGAGACCCAGTACTTC. Translating it yields CASSPGLEETQYF.